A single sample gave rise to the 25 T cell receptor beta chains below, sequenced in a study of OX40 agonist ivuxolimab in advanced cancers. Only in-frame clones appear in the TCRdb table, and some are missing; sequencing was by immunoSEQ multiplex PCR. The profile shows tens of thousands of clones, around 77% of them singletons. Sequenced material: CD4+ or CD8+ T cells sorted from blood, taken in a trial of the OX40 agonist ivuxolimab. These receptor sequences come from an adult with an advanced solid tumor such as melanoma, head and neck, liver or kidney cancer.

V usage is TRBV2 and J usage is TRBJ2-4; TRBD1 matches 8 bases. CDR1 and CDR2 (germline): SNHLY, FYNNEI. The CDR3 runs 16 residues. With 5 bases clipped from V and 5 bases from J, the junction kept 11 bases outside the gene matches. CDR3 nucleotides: TGTGCCAGCAGTAGACAGGGGCCGGGGCCCCAAAACATTCAGTACTTC. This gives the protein CASSRQGPGPQNIQYF.

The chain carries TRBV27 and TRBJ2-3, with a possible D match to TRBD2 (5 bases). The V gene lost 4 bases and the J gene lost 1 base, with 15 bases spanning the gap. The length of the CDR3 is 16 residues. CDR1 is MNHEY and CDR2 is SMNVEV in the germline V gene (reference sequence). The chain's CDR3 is CASSYMDPGGTDTQYF. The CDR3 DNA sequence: TGTGCCAGCAGTTATATGGACCCCGGGGGCACAGATACGCAGTATTTT.

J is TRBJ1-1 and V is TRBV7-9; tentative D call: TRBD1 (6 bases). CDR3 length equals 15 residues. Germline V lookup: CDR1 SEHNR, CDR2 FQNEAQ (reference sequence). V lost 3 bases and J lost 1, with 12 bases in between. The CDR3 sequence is CASSLRGGQNTEAFF. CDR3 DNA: TGTGCCAGCAGCTTGAGGGGGGGCCAGAACACTGAAGCTTTCTTT.

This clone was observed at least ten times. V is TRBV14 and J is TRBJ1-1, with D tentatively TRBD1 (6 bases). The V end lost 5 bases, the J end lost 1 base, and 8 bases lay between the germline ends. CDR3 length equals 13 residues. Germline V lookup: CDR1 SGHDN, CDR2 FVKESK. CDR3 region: CASSLQGNTEAFF. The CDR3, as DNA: TGTGCCAGCAGCTTACAGGGGAACACTGAAGCTTTCTTT. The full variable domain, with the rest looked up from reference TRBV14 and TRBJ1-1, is EAGVTQFPSHSVIEKGQTVTLRCDPISGHDNLYWYRRVMGKEIKFLLHFVKESKQDESGMPNNRFLAERTGGTYSTLKVQPAELEDSGVYFCASSLQGNTEAFFGQGTRLTVV.

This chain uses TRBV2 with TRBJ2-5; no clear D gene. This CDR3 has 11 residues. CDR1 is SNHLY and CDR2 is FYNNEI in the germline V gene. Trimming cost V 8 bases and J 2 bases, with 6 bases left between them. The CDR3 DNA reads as TGTGCCAGCGCCGTTCAAGAGACCCAGTACTTC. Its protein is CASAVQETQYF.

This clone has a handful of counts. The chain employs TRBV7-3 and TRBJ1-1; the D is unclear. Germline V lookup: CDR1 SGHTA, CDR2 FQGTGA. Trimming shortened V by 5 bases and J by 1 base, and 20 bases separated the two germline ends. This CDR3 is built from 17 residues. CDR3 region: CASSNYARALGNTEAFF. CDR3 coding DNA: TGTGCCAGCAGCAACTACGCGAGGGCACTAGGGAACACTGAAGCTTTCTTT.

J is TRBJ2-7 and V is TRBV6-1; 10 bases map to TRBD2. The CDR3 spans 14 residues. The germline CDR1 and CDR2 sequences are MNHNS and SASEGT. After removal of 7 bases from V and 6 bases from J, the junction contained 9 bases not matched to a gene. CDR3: CASNPLAGASEQYF. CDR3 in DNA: TGTGCCAGCAACCCTCTAGCGGGAGCGTCCGAGCAGTACTTC.

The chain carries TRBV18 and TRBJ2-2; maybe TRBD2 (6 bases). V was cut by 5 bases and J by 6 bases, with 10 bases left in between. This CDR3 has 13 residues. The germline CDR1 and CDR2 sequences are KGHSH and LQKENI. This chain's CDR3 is CASSSGPAGELFF. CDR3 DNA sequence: TGTGCCAGCTCAAGCGGGCCCGCCGGGGAGCTGTTTTTT.

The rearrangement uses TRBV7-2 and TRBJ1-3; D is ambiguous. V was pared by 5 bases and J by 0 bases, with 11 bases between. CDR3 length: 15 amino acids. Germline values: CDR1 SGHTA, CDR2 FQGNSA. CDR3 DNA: TGTGCCAGCAGCCCCGGGCTCCGCTCTGGAAACACCATATATTTT. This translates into CASSPGLRSGNTIYF.

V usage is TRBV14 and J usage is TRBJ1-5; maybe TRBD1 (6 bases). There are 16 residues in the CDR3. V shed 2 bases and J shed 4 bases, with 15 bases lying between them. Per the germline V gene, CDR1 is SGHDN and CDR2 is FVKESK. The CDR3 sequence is CASSQSGGQPNQPQHF. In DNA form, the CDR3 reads TGTGCCAGCAGCCAATCTGGGGGGCAGCCAAATCAGCCCCAGCATTTT.

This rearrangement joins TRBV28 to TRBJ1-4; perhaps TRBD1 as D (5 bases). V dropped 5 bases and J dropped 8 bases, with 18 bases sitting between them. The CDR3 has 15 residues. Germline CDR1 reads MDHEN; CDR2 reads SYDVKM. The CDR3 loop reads CASSTSGTGGEKLFF. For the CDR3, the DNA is TGTGCCAGCAGTACCTCCGGGACGGGGGGAGAAAAACTGTTTTTT.

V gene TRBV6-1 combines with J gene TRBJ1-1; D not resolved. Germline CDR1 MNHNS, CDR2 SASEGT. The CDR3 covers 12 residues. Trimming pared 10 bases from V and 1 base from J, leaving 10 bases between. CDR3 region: CATGRTNTEAFF. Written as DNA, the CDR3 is TGTGCCACCGGCAGGACGAACACTGAAGCTTTCTTT.

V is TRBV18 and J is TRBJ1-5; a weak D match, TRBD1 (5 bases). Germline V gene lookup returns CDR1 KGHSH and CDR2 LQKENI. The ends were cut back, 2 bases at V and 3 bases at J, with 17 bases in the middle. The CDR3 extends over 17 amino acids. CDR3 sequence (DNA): TGTGCCAGCTCACCATTCCAGGGTCAGGGCCTCAATCAGCCCCAGCATTTT. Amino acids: CASSPFQGQGLNQPQHF. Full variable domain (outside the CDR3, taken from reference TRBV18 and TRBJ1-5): NAGVMQNPRHLVRRRGQEARLRCSPMKGHSHVYWYRQLPEEGLKFMVYLQKENIIDESGMPKERFSAEFPKEGPSILRIQQVVRGDSAAYFCASSPFQGQGLNQPQHFGDGTRLSIL.

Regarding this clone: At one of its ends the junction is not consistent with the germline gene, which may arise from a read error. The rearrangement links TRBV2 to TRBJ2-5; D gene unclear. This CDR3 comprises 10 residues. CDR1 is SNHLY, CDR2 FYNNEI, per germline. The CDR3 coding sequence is TGTGCCAGCAGGGAAGAGACCCAGTACTTC. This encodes CASREETQYF.

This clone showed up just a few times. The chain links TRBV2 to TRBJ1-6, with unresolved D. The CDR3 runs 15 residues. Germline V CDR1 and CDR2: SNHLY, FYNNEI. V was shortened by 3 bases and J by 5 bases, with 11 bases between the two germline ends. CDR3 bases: TGTGCCAGCAGTGATCATGAGATCAATAATTCACCCCTCCACTTT. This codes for CASSDHEINNSPLHF.

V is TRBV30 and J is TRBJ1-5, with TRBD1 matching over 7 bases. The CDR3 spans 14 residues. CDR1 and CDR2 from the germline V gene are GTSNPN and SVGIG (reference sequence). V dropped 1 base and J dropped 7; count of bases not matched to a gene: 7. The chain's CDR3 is CAWSGQGGWQPQHF. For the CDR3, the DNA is TGTGCCTGGAGTGGGCAGGGGGGATGGCAGCCCCAGCATTTT.

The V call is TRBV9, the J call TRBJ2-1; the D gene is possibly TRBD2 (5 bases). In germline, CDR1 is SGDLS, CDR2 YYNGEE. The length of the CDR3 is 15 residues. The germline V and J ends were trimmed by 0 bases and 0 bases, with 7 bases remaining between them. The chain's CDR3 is CASSVVGSSYNEQFF. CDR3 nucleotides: TGTGCCAGCAGCGTAGTAGGGAGCTCCTACAATGAGCAGTTCTTC.

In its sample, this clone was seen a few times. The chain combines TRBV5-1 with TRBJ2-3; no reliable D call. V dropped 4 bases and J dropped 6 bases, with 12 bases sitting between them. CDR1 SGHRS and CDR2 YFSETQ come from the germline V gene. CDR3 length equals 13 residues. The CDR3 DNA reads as TGCGCCAGCAGCCCGGACGGGTGGGATACGCAGTATTTT. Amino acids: CASSPDGWDTQYF.

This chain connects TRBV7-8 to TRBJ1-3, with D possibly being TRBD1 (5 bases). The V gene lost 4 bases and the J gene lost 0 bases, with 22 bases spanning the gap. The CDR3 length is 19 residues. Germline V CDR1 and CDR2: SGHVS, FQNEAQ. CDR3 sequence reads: CASSSPGPKAGDSGNTIYF. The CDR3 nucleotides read TGTGCCAGCAGCTCTCCGGGACCAAAGGCAGGAGACTCTGGAAACACCATATATTTT.

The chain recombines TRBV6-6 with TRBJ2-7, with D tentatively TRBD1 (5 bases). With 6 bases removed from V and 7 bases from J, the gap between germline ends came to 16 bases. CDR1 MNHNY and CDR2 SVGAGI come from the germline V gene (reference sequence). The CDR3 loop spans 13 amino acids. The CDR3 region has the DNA TGTGCCAGCAGGTTCCCACAGGCCGGAGAGCAGTACTTC. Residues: CASRFPQAGEQYF.

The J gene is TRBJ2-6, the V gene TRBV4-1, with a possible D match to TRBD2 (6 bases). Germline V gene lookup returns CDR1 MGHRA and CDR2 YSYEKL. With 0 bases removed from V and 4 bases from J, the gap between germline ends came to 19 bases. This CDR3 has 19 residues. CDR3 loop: CASSQERSGAESGANVLTF. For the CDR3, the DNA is TGCGCCAGCAGCCAAGAAAGGTCGGGAGCGGAGTCCGGGGCCAACGTCCTGACTTTC.

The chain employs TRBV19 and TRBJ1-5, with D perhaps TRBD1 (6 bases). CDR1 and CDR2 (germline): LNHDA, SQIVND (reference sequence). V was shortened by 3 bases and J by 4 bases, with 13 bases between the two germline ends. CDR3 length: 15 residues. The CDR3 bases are TGTGCCAGTAGTATTTCGAACAGGGAGAATCAGCCCCAGCATTTT. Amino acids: CASSISNRENQPQHF.

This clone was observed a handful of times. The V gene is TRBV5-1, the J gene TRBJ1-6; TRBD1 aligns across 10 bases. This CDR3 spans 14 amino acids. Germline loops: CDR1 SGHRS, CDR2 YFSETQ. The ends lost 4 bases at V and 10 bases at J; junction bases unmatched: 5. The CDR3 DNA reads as TGCGCCAGCAGCCCGGGACAGGGGCGGTCACCCCTCCACTTT. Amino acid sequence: CASSPGQGRSPLHF.

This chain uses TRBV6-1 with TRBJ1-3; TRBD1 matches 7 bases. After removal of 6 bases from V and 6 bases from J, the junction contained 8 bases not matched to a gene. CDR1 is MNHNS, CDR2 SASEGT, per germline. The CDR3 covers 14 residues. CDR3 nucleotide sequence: TGTGCCAGCAGCCCGGGACAGAATCTAAACACCATATATTTT. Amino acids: CASSPGQNLNTIYF.

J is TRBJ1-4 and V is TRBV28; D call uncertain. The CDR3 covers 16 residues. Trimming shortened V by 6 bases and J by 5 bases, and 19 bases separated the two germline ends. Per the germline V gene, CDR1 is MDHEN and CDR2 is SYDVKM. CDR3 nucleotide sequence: TGTGCCAGCAGGGACGTTGAAAGGACGGTAAATGAAAAACTGTTTTTT. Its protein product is CASRDVERTVNEKLFF.